This T cell receptor beta chain is drawn from a study of blood T cell repertoires in COVID-19 (dated by TCRdb to the early 2020s). A note on the overall study: Samples covering the acute and convalescent phases of COVID-19 were provided by collaborators in the United States, Italy and Spain. Sample metadata almost always included a de-identified subject ID, COVID-19 status, age in years and sex. Where available, HLA class I and class II types were taken from metadata supplied by the sample provider and were not determined by assay-based typing. The repertoires were released in a freely available public database meant as a resource for research on the immune response to SARS-CoV-2. Subjects who had been exposed to COVID-19, were actively infected with it, or had recovered from it provided the deeply sampled blood TCRbeta repertoires that made up the dataset. The samples were drawn from the first 160 participants of the ongoing ImmuneRACE study and from more than 1,000 subjects provided by 6 global collaborators. The material from the prospective study consisted of cDNA or gDNA derived from T cells, B-cell-depleted T cells, or PBMCs.

This clone has a single count. Its antigen has not been determined. One base away there is no much larger clone; base qualities are not given. Whole blood was collected in K2EDTA tubes by collaborating institutions according to the institutions' own protocols. Collaborator samples were shipped for TCRbeta analysis as frozen whole blood, isolated PBMCs, or DNA extracted from either sample type. TCRbeta CDR3 regions were amplified from genomic DNA by means of the immunoSEQ Assay, a bias-controlled multiplex PCR. The source study handled its data this way. Nucleated cell counts per sample were estimated from amplification of reference gene primers within the assay. Sequence reads were collapsed and filtered to measure the absolute abundance of every unique TCRbeta CDR3 rearrangement. For each sample, productive Simpson clonality was calculated as the square root of Simpson's diversity index across productive rearrangements. Drawn from immuneACCESS, this table holds only the in-frame rearrangements with V and J called that TCRdb kept. Clones are partly lost; checked studies trace under half to an unresolved V gene and leave the rest unexplained. V, J and clone size derive from that table, while D and trimming were established from the DNA sequence. The sample table records more than 85,000 clones; 65% to 90% of these occur just once. 4% to 5% of the sample goes to the ten largest clones.

The CDR3 starts with the cysteine, ends with the phenylalanine, and has 17 residues. This entry keeps only the CDR3 DNA: 51 bases, framed from base 1. Compared with germline, V lacks 3 bases and J lacks 1 base; bases without a gene match: 11. CDR1 LNHDA and CDR2 SQIVND were looked up in the germline V gene (reference sequence). The investigation overall reported the following: Clinical and demographic metadata were provided uncurated, with the amount varying by source and participant.

In this chain, TRBV19 is recombined with TRBJ2-7; 8 bases in the middle match TRBD2. This sequence was found in a middle-aged man with acute or convalescent COVID-19. Sequences were obtained from peripheral blood. CDR3 protein: CASSILSPGLGSYEQYF. Read as DNA, the sequence is TGTGCCAGTAGTATTTTATCTCCGGGACTAGGATCCTACGAGCAGTACTTC. Beyond the CDR3, the reference TRBV19 and TRBJ2-7 genes provide the residues; the full variable domain reads: DGGITQSPKYLFRKEGQNVTLSCEQNLNHDAMYWYRQDPGQGLRLIYYSQIVNDFQKGDIAEGYSVSREKKESFPLTVTSAQKNPTAFYLCASSILSPGLGSYEQYFGPGTRLTVT.